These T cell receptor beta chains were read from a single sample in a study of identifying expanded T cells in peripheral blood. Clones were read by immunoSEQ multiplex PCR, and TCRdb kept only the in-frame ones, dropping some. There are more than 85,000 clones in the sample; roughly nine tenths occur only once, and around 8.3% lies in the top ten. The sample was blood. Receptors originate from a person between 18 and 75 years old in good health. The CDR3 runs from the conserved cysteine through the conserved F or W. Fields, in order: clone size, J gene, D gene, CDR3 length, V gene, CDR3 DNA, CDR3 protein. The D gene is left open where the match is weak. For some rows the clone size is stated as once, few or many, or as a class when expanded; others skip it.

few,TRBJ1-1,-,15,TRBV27,TGTGCCAGCAGTCCCCAAAATCAAAAATGGACTGAAGCTTTCTTT,CASSPQNQKWTEAFF
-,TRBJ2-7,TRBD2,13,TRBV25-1,TGTGCCAGCACCAAGGGAGGGCCCTACGAGCAGTACTTC,CASTKGGPYEQYF
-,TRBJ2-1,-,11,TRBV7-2,TGTGCCAGCAGCCGAATCAATGAGCAGTTCTTC,CASSRINEQFF
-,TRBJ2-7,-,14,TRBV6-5,-,CASSSSGQGSEQYF
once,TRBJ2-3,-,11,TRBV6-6,TGTGCCAGCAGTTTAGCAGATACGCAGTATTTT,CASSLADTQYF
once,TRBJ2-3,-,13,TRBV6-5,TGTGCCAGCAGCCCAATCATCACAGATACGCAGTATTTT,CASSPIITDTQYF
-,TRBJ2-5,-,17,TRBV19,TGTGCCAGTACTGCCATTGGGGGCGGGCGGAACCAAGAGACCCAGTACTTC,CASTAIGGGRNQETQYF
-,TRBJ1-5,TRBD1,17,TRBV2,TGTGCCAGCAGTTCATTTCTACAGGGGGCATTAAATCAGCCCCAGCATTTT,CASSSFLQGALNQPQHF
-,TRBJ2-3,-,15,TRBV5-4,TGTGCCAGCAGCTTGGGGTCCACCCTCCCAGATACGCAGTATTTT,CASSLGSTLPDTQYF
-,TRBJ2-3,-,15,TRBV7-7,TGTGCCAGCAGCAGGGGGGGCGTGGGCACAGATACGCAGTATTTT,CASSRGGVGTDTQYF
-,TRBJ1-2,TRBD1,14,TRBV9,TGTGCCAGCAGCCCAACCTTGGACAGGGTCGCGGACACCTTC,CASSPTLDRVADTF
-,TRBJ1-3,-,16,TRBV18,TGTGCCAGCTCACCAACTGTGGGAGGTCGAACAACCCCCATATATTTT,CASSPTVGGRTTPIYF
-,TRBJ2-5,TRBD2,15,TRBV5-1,TGCGCCAGCAGCTTGATGAGCGGGAGAGGAGAGACCCAGTACTTC,CASSLMSGRGETQYF
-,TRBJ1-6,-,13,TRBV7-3,TGTGCCAGCAGCTTTAGCGGGAATTCACCCCTCCACTTT,CASSFSGNSPLHF
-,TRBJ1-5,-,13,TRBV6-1,TGTGCCAGTCGATTCGCTGGTTCGGGGTCCCAGCATTTT,CASRFAGSGSQHF
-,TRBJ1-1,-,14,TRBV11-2,TGTGCCAGCAGCTCACGGGACCGCAACACTGAAGCTTTCTTT,CASSSRDRNTEAFF
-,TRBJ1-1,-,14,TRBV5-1,TGCGCCAGCAGCTTGGCCGTCTCGAACACTGAAGCTTTCTTT,CASSLAVSNTEAFF
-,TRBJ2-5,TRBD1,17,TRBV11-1,TGTGCCAGCAGCTCATTAACGGCGGGACAGGGCGAAGAGACCCAGTACTTC,CASSSLTAGQGEETQYF
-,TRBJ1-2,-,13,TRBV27,TGTGCCAGCAGTCTCGGACGGATCTATGGCTACACCTTC,CASSLGRIYGYTF
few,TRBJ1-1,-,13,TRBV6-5,TGTGCCAGCAGTAACGAGGGAAGCGCTGTCGCTTTCTTT,CASSNEGSAVAFF
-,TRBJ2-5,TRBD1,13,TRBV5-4,TGTGCCAGCAGCCCGGACAGGATGGAGACCCAGTACTTC,CASSPDRMETQYF
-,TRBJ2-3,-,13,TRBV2,TGTGCCAGCAGGAGCTCCCTGGCAGATACGCAGTATTTT,CASRSSLADTQYF
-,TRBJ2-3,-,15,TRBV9,TGTGCCAGCAGCGTAGAAACCCGGGTAGGAGATACGCAGTATTTT,CASSVETRVGDTQYF
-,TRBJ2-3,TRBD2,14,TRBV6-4,TGTGCCAGCACGGCGGGGGGGCCGGGAGATACGCAGTATTTT,CASTAGGPGDTQYF
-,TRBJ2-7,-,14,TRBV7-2,TGTGCCAGCAGCCCCGTCGGGGGTTCCTACGAGCAGTACTTC,CASSPVGGSYEQYF
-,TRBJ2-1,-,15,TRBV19,TGTGCCAGTAGTCCTGCGGGACAGCCAAATTGGGAGCAGTTCTTC,CASSPAGQPNWEQFF
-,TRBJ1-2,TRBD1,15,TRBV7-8,TGTGCCAGCAGCTATAGACAGGGAGGCGGCTATGGCTACACCTTC,CASSYRQGGGYGYTF
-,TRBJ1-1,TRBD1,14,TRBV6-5,TGTGCCAGCAGTTACAGACAGGGCCTCACTGAAGCTTTCTTT,CASSYRQGLTEAFF
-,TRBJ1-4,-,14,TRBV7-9,TGTGCCAGCAGCCCACGGTCAGGTGGCGAAAAACTGTTTTTT,CASSPRSGGEKLFF
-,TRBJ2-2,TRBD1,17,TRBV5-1,TGCGCCAGCAGCACGGACAGGGTCGTTTCGAACACCGGGGAGCTGTTTTTT,CASSTDRVVSNTGELFF
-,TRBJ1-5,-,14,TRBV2,TGTGCCAGCAGTGTCCTAGGAGAGGGTCAGCCCCAGCATTTT,CASSVLGEGQPQHF
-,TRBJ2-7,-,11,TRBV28,TGTGCCAGCAGTTTTAAGGGCGAGCAGTACTTC,CASSFKGEQYF
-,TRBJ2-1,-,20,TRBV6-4,TGTGCCAGCAGTGACTCAGTAGGTTGGTGGTCAACAGGAGCCTACAATGAGCAGTTCTTC,CASSDSVGWWSTGAYNEQFF
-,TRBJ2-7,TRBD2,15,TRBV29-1,TGCAGCGCTCATGACTGGACTAGCGGGATCTCCGAGCAGTACTTC,CSAHDWTSGISEQYF
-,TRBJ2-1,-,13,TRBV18,TGTGCCAGCTCACCTATGCCGAACAATGAGCAGTTCTTC,CASSPMPNNEQFF
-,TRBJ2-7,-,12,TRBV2,TGTGCCAGCAGGAAAGGGATGGGTGAGCAGTACTTC,CASRKGMGEQYF
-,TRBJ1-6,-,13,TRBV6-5,TGTGCCAGCAGCGTATACAGGGTCTCGGCCCTCCACTTT,CASSVYRVSALHF
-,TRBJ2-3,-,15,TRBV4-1,TGCGCCAGCAGCCAAGAGGAGTTGAGCACAGATACGCAGTATTTT,CASSQEELSTDTQYF
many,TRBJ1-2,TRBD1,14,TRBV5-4,TGTGCCAGCAGCTTGGGACAGGGGTACTATGGCTACACCTTC,CASSLGQGYYGYTF
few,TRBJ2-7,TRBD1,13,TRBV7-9,TGTGCCAGCAGCTTAGTGACAGGGGACGAGCAGTACTTC,CASSLVTGDEQYF
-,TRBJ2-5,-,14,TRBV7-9,TGTGCCAGCAGCTTAGCTCATTATGAAGAGACCCAGTACTTC,CASSLAHYEETQYF
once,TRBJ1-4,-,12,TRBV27,TGTGCCAGCAGTTTTTTGGGTGAAAAACTGTTTTTT,CASSFLGEKLFF
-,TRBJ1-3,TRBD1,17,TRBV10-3,TGTGCCATCAGTGACACCTACCGGGACAGGGGCGGAAACACCATATATTTT,CAISDTYRDRGGNTIYF
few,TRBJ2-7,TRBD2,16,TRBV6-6,TGTGCCAGCAGTTACCCGCATAGCGGGACCCCCAACGAGCAGTACTTC,CASSYPHSGTPNEQYF
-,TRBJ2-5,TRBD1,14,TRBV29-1,TGCAGCGTATTATCGGGACAGGGGGCGGGGGTTCAGTACTTC,CSVLSGQGAGVQYF